Shown below are 2 T cell receptor beta chains from a single sample sequenced in a study of beta chain features in type 1 diabetes. Since all of the isolated RNA was reverse transcribed, expressed TCRB transcripts were what got sequenced. Produced via immunoSEQ multiplex PCR; TCRdb's table is partial and in-frame only. The table has about 150,000 clones, about 8.1% seen once; the top ten hold approximately 0.69%. The specimen sequenced was central memory CD4+ T cells from blood. All receptors derive from a man younger than 35 in good health.

This clone has only a few counts. The J gene is TRBJ2-3, the V gene TRBV7-9; D not resolved. Trimming removed 5 bases from V and 1 base from J, with 7 bases in between. CDR1 is SEHNR, CDR2 FQNEAQ, per germline (reference sequence). The CDR3 runs 13 residues. This chain's CDR3 is CASSQGGTDTQYF. In DNA form, the CDR3 reads TGTGCCAGCAGCCAAGGAGGCACAGATACGCAGTATTTT.

This clone was observed a few times. The V call is TRBV4-2, the J call TRBJ1-2; 7 bases align to TRBD1. The CDR3 runs 14 residues. The V and J ends lost 1 base and 3 bases, in that order; junction bases with no gene match: 2. The V gene's germline CDR1 is LGHNA and CDR2 YNFKEQ. The CDR3 protein is CASSQADRDYGYTF. The DNA for the CDR3 is TGTGCCAGCAGCCAAGCCGACAGGGACTATGGCTACACCTTC.